This TCR beta chain was captured by sequencing in a study of response to subunit inactivated influenza vaccine. The study's findings and limits: Authors suggested each seasonal influenza vaccination recruits few new T cells.

V lost 0 bases, J lost 4 bases, and 1 base stayed unmatched. CDR1 and CDR2 from the germline V gene are SGHRS and YFSETQ. This CDR3 spans 13 amino acids. This clonotype was observed at least ten times. What it recognizes is unknown. TCRdb itself ran the RT-PCR reads through MiXCR, one entry per CDR3 protein. The table shows a few hundred thousand distinct CDR3 sequences, with around 7.9% occurring only once. The TCR originated in a man between 50 and 69 years old who received an inactivated influenza vaccine. V and J are TRBV5-1 and TRBJ2-7; 7 nucleotides agree with TRBD1. The sequencing here drew on PBMCs from blood, taken less than 30 months after vaccination. CDR3 in amino acids: CASSLEGQYEQYF. CDR3 bases: TGCGCCAGCAGCTTGGAGGGACAGTACGAGCAGTACTTC.